This passage covers 23 T cell receptor beta chains from one sample sequenced in a study of blood T cell repertoires in COVID-19. The table came from immunoSEQ multiplex PCR; TCRdb's copy has only in-frame clones and leaves some out. Of 250,000 to 350,000 clones in the sample, more than 75% were seen once. The sequencing input was peripheral blood. These receptors all stem from a woman between 50 and 59 years old who had recovered from COVID-19.

V usage is TRBV28 and J usage is TRBJ1-1; no clear D gene. The CDR3 has 14 residues. V lost 5 bases to trimming and J lost 3 bases, with 13 bases between them. The germline CDR1 and CDR2 sequences are MDHEN and SYDVKM. In DNA, the CDR3 is TGTGCCAGCAGTCCCAGTATGGCGGACACTGAAGCTTTCTTT. It encodes CASSPSMADTEAFF.

The V and J genes are TRBV15 and TRBJ1-2; 8 bases line up with TRBD1. Germline assignment: CDR1 LNHNV and CDR2 YYDKDF (reference sequence). The CDR3 spans 18 residues. The junction had 13 bases not matched to a gene; V was cut back by 0 bases and J by 4 bases. The CDR3 DNA reads as TGTGCCACCAGCAGAGATCATGGACTTGAGACAGGGGTCTATGGCTACACCTTC. Protein: CATSRDHGLETGVYGYTF.

This chain uses TRBV6-6 with TRBJ2-7; D is perhaps TRBD1 (6 bases). Germline assignment: CDR1 MNHNY and CDR2 SVGAGI (reference sequence). The CDR3 has 12 residues. Deletions cut 5 bases from V and 2 bases from J, with 7 bases between. CDR3 amino acids: CASSGQTYEQYF. CDR3 DNA: TGTGCCAGCAGTGGACAGACCTACGAGCAGTACTTC.

The CDR3 bases are TGTGCCAGCAGCCCGGGACTAGCGGAACTTAATGAGCAGTTCTTC. It encodes CASSPGLAELNEQFF. The chain has TRBV5-4 and TRBJ2-1, with 11 bases lining up with TRBD2. CDR3 length: 15 amino acids. Germline CDR1 is SGHNT and CDR2 is YYREEE (reference sequence). Losses at the gene ends were 4 bases for V and 7 bases for J; bases not matched to a gene: 7.

V is TRBV2 and J is TRBJ2-7, with 11 bases that match TRBD2. V lost 7 bases and J lost 6; bases outside the gene matches: 5. CDR1 is SNHLY and CDR2 is FYNNEI in the germline V gene. The CDR3 totals 13 residues. CDR3 region: CASKTSGTLEQYF. For the CDR3, the DNA is TGTGCCAGCAAGACTAGCGGGACCCTCGAGCAGTACTTC.

This sequence joins TRBV29-1 and TRBJ2-7, with TRBD2 matching over 7 bases. This CDR3 has 14 residues. V was pared by 6 bases and J by 7 bases, with 15 bases of the junction left unmatched. Germline assignment: CDR1 SQVTM and CDR2 ANQGSEA. CDR3 amino acids: CSVAGLFGVNEQYF. The CDR3 bases are TGCAGCGTCGCGGGACTATTTGGAGTAAATGAGCAGTACTTC.

About this clone itself: Other DNA sequences from this sample encode an identical CDR3 as well. The chain uses TRBV11-3 and TRBJ2-1; TRBD2 matches 9 bases. Trimming at V came to 3 bases and at J to 13 bases, leaving 4 bases not matched to a gene. Per the germline V gene, CDR1 is SGHNT and CDR2 is YENEEA. There are 12 residues in the CDR3. CDR3 DNA sequence: TGTGCCAGCAGCTTGGCGGGAGGGCCACAGTTCTTC. It translates to CASSLAGGPQFF.

This clone appeared a single time. The chain links TRBV28 to TRBJ2-2; 8 positions match TRBD2. V lost 6 bases to trimming and J lost 6 bases; unmatched junction nucleotides: 12. The germline CDR1 and CDR2 sequences are MDHEN and SYDVKM. The CDR3 is 16 residues long. Written as DNA, the CDR3 is TGTGCCAGCAGCGTAGGGACCGGGAGGGCCGCCGGGGAGCTGTTTTTT. It translates to CASSVGTGRAAGELFF.

The chain recombines TRBV5-8 with TRBJ1-1, with 8 bases identical to TRBD1. Germline lookup yields CDR1 SGHTS and CDR2 YDEGEE. V trimming: 5 bases; J trimming: 6 bases; junction bases outside the gene matches: 6. The CDR3 length is 13 residues. This chain's CDR3 is CASSFDRGPEAFF. Written as DNA, the CDR3 is TGTGCCAGCAGTTTCGACAGGGGTCCTGAAGCTTTCTTT.

J is TRBJ2-3 and V is TRBV28; D is uncertain. Per the germline V gene, CDR1 is MDHEN and CDR2 is SYDVKM. V lost 1 base, J lost 9 bases, and 5 bases lay in between. CDR3 length: 11 residues. CDR3 bases: TGTGCCAGCAGTTTATCACAGACGCAGTATTTT. It translates to CASSLSQTQYF.

V gene TRBV4-3 combines with J gene TRBJ2-5; TRBD1 might be the D (7 bases). V gave up 4 bases and J gave up 4 bases, with 16 bases separating them. From germline, CDR1 is LGHNA and CDR2 YSLEER. There are 15 residues in the CDR3. DNA of the CDR3: TGCGCCAGCAGCCGAAACCACAGGGGAGGAGAGACCCAGTACTTC. Residues: CASSRNHRGGETQYF.

This rearrangement joins TRBV19 to TRBJ2-2; no clear D. The V end was cut by 7 bases, the J end by 0 bases, with 12 bases between. CDR3 size: 15 residues. Germline V CDR1 and CDR2: LNHDA, SQIVND (reference sequence). The CDR3 sequence is CASNPAVTNTGELFF. Written as DNA, the CDR3 is TGTGCCAGTAATCCCGCGGTTACGAACACCGGGGAGCTGTTTTTT. Full variable domain (remainder filled in from reference TRBV19 and TRBJ2-2): DGGITQSPKYLFRKEGQNVTLSCEQNLNHDAMYWYRQDPGQGLRLIYYSQIVNDFQKGDIAEGYSVSREKKESFPLTVTSAQKNPTAFYLCASNPAVTNTGELFFGEGSRLTVL.

The chain is built from TRBV27 and TRBJ1-5; TRBD1 matches 8 bases. This CDR3 region has 16 residues. Germline V gene sequence: CDR1 MNHEY, CDR2 SMNVEV (reference sequence). The junction had 15 bases not matched to a gene; V was cut back by 5 bases and J by 9 bases. The CDR3, as DNA: TGTGCCAGCAGTAATCGCTTCGGACAGGGAGTATGGCCCCAGCATTTT. The encoded protein is CASSNRFGQGVWPQHF.

V gene TRBV7-9 combines with J gene TRBJ2-1, with 7 bases aligning to TRBD1. The CDR3 is 15 residues long. The germline V gene has CDR1 SEHNR and CDR2 FQNEAQ (reference sequence). Losses at the gene ends were 5 bases for V and 7 bases for J; bases not matched to a gene: 11. CDR3 DNA sequence: TGTGCCAGCAGCATTTCTGTCGAGGGGGCGAATGAGCAGTTCTTC. As protein: CASSISVEGANEQFF.

V and J are TRBV28 and TRBJ1-5; D unclear. The V gene lost 6 bases and the J gene lost 1 base, with 4 bases spanning the gap. The length of the CDR3 is 12 residues. Germline CDR1 reads MDHEN; CDR2 reads SYDVKM. CDR3 amino acids: CASSRSNQPQHF. The DNA of the CDR3 is TGTGCCAGCAGCCGGAGCAATCAGCCCCAGCATTTT.

The rearrangement links TRBV19 to TRBJ2-5; 8 nucleotides align to TRBD2. Unmatched junction bases numbered 5, after V lost 5 bases and J lost 6 bases. The CDR3 covers 13 residues. CDR1 is LNHDA, CDR2 SQIVND, per germline (reference sequence). The CDR3 DNA follows: TGTGCCAGTAGTTCGGGGGGGCCGAAGACCCAGTACTTC. Protein: CASSSGGPKTQYF.

The CDR3 region is CASSRGTGRVNEQFF. The CDR3 DNA follows: TGTGCCAGCAGTAGAGGGACAGGTCGGGTTAATGAGCAGTTCTTC. V is TRBV27 and J is TRBJ2-1; 8 positions match TRBD1. The CDR3 consists of 15 residues. Germline CDR1 and CDR2: MNHEY and SMNVEV (reference sequence). With V trimmed by 5 bases and J by 7 bases, 10 bases remained unmatched.

The chain is built from TRBV6-2 or TRBV6-3 and TRBJ1-2; D possibly corresponds to TRBD1 (5 bases). Looked up from germline, CDR1 is MNHEY and CDR2 is SVGEGT. The ends were cut back, 6 bases at V and 3 bases at J, with 14 bases in the middle. This CDR3 comprises 14 residues. The CDR3 region is CASSLEGVDYGYTF. The CDR3 bases are TGTGCCAGCAGCTTGGAAGGGGTGGACTATGGCTACACCTTC.

The CDR3 loop reads CASSPCGQKETQYF. The CDR3 bases are TGTGCCAGCTCCCCTTGCGGACAAAAGGAGACCCAGTACTTC. The chain employs TRBV21-1 and TRBJ2-5; the table's D gene call, TRBD1, was not cross checked with the DNA. TRBV21-1 is flagged as a pseudogene. The CDR3 totals 14 residues.

This rearrangement joins TRBV6-5 to TRBJ1-1; D is unclear. Germline CDR1 is MNHEY and CDR2 is SVGAGI. Trimming removed 7 bases from V and 0 bases from J, with 15 bases in between. The CDR3 has 15 amino acids. The CDR3 DNA follows: TGTGCCAGCATCTTCAACGAGGGCATGAACACTGAAGCTTTCTTT. It codes for CASIFNEGMNTEAFF.

The DNA of the CDR3 is TGTGCCAGCAGTTTGGGGGGGGCTTCCCCCCGCGAGCAGTACTTC. Residues: CASSLGGASPREQYF. The chain carries TRBV28 and TRBJ2-7, with D tentatively TRBD2 (7 bases). Trimming stripped 3 bases from V and 6 bases from J, with 18 bases between. Germline assignment: CDR1 MDHEN and CDR2 SYDVKM. The CDR3 totals 15 residues.

CDR3 nucleotide sequence: TGTGCCAGCGGACGGCCCGGACAGGGGGTAACTGAAGCTTTCTTT. Protein: CASGRPGQGVTEAFF. The chain couples TRBV7-9 to TRBJ1-1; 10 nucleotides line up with TRBD1. Germline CDR1 and CDR2: SEHNR and FQNEAQ (reference sequence). The junction had 11 bases not matched to a gene; V was cut back by 8 bases and J by 5 bases. The CDR3 contains 15 residues.

This clone has more than one count but fewer than ten. The CDR3 sequence is CASKEGNQPQHF. DNA for the CDR3: TGTGCCAGCAAGGAGGGGAATCAGCCCCAGCATTTT. V usage is TRBV28 and J usage is TRBJ1-5, with D possibly being TRBD1 (5 bases). CDR1 and CDR2 (germline): MDHEN, SYDVKM. The V end was cut by 7 bases, the J end by 4 bases, with 8 bases between. The CDR3 is 12 amino acids.